The T cell receptor beta chain under discussion was sequenced for a study of response to subunit inactivated influenza vaccine. TCRdb redid the calling of the RT-PCR reads with MiXCR, one entry per CDR3 protein. The sample shows about 540,000 distinct CDR3 sequences, 20% to 25% of them seen only once. This CDR3 region has 13 residues. These data were also filed under a second study, of T cells expressing NK-cell markers. That work contributes: cDNA encoding TCR beta was synthesized via 5'RACE template switching incorporating UMIs. Sorted CD3+CD56+NKG2C+, CD3+CD56+NKG2C- and CD3+CD56-NKG2C+ T-cell subsets were beta-chain profiled. Dominance of the CD3+CD56-NKG2C+ fraction by these clonotypes also held in a handful of donors.

The V and J genes are TRBV21-1 and TRBJ1-5; the table's D call TRBD1 went unverified against the DNA. TRBV21-1 represents a pseudogene. The sequencing used CD4+ T cells sorted from PBMCs, collected 11 to 12 days after vaccination. The TCR sequence derives from a man between 50 and 59 years old who received an inactivated influenza vaccine. CDR3 amino acids: CASSTTGRQPQHF. DNA of the CDR3: TGTGCCAGCAGCACGACAGGGCGGCAGCCCCAGCATTTT.